This T cell receptor (beta chain) was captured by sequencing in a study of T cell responses to AZD1222 COVID-19 vaccine. TCRdb keeps only in-frame clones here, not all; method: immunoSEQ multiplex PCR. Of 90,000 to 120,000 clones in the sample, about 90% were seen once. The table lists this clone with a few counts. The antigen is undetermined. With V trimmed by 4 bases and J by 9 bases, 8 bases remained unmatched. CDR3 size: 13 residues. Germline CDR1 LGHNA, CDR2 YSLEER. Findings of the study overall: Mostly white British, mostly female donors; authors suggested clonal diversity may be underestimated. Sampling that yielded the repertoires occurred only after the peak T cell response.

The sample was peripheral blood, taken on day 0 of AZD1222 vaccination. The V and J genes are TRBV4-3 and TRBJ1-2; TRBD1 agrees at 7 bases. The sequence derives from an adult in good health. The CDR3 DNA sequence: TGCGCCAGCAGCCGAACGAGGGGGCAAAGCTACACCTTC. Protein: CASSRTRGQSYTF.